The rows below give T cell receptor beta chains drawn from one sample of a study of prognosis after radiotherapy for stage I lung cancer. TCRdb re-called the multiplex PCR reads through MiXCR, storing one row per CDR3 protein. The data hold 45,000 to 70,000 distinct CDR3 sequences, with approximately 26% observed a single time. The starting material was PBMCs, obtained before or after stereotactic body radiation therapy (not recorded which). The source of these receptors is a donor at least 50 years old with non-small cell lung cancer. The CDR3 runs from the conserved cysteine through the conserved F or W. D genes are given only for firm matches. Size is stated for part of the rows, as once, few or many counts, or as a class when the clone is expanded.

cdr3_length: 15
d_call: .
j_call: TRBJ1-3
clone_size: many
v_call: TRBV7-9
cdr3_aa: CASSPNTVTGNTIYF
cdr3_nt: TGTGCCAGCAGCCCGAACACGGTTACGGGAAACACCATATATTTT

cdr3_length: 14
d_call: .
j_call: TRBJ1-5
clone_size: few
v_call: TRBV6-2/TRBV6-3
cdr3_aa: CASLSGSTGQPQRF
cdr3_nt: TGTGCCAGCCTATCAGGGTCTACTGGTCAGCCCCAGCGTTTT

cdr3_length: 15
d_call: .
j_call: TRBJ1-5
clone_size: many
v_call: TRBV24-1
cdr3_aa: CATSDAGSGNQPQHF
cdr3_nt: TGTGCCACCAGTGATGCGGGGTCCGGCAATCAGCCCCAGCATTTT

cdr3_length: 14
d_call: TRBD1
j_call: TRBJ1-1
clone_size: many
v_call: TRBV7-9
cdr3_aa: CASTLGQVNTEAFF
cdr3_nt: TGTGCCAGCACTCTGGGACAGGTGAACACTGAAGCTTTCTTT

cdr3_length: 13
d_call: .
j_call: TRBJ2-7
clone_size: many
v_call: TRBV5-1
cdr3_aa: CASSLDVSGEQYF
cdr3_nt: TGCGCCAGCAGCTTGGATGTTAGTGGGGAGCAGTACTTC

cdr3_length: 13
d_call: .
j_call: TRBJ1-6
clone_size: medium-sized
v_call: TRBV12-3/TRBV12-4
cdr3_aa: CASRRDWDSPLHF
cdr3_nt: TGTGCCAGCAGACGGGACTGGGATTCACCCCTCCACTTT

cdr3_length: 13
d_call: .
j_call: TRBJ2-1
clone_size: many
v_call: TRBV19
cdr3_aa: CASSIGNYNEQFF
cdr3_nt: TGTGCCAGTAGTATTGGGAACTACAATGAGCAGTTCTTC

cdr3_length: 14
d_call: .
j_call: TRBJ2-5
clone_size: many
v_call: TRBV20-1
cdr3_aa: CSARDRRGGETQYF
cdr3_nt: TGCAGTGCTAGAGACCGAAGGGGAGGAGAGACCCAGTACTTC

cdr3_length: 13
d_call: .
j_call: TRBJ2-3
clone_size: many
v_call: TRBV20-1
cdr3_aa: CSASREATDTQYF
cdr3_nt: TGCAGTGCGAGCCGGGAAGCCACAGATACGCAGTATTTT

cdr3_length: 13
d_call: .
j_call: TRBJ2-1
clone_size: many
v_call: TRBV29-1
cdr3_aa: CSVRDPGVDEQFF
cdr3_nt: TGCAGCGTCCGGGACCCCGGGGTCGATGAGCAGTTCTTC

cdr3_length: 17
d_call: .
j_call: TRBJ1-3
clone_size: few
v_call: TRBV5-4
cdr3_aa: CASSPGGGSGSGNTIYF
cdr3_nt: TGTGCCAGCAGCCCCGGGGGCGGCTCTGGCTCTGGAAACACCATATATTTT

cdr3_length: 14
d_call: .
j_call: TRBJ2-2
clone_size: many
v_call: TRBV20-1
cdr3_aa: CSGRAGGYAGELFF
cdr3_nt: TGCAGTGGCCGGGCAGGGGGGTACGCCGGGGAGCTGTTTTTT

cdr3_length: 15
d_call: .
j_call: TRBJ2-3
clone_size: many
v_call: TRBV5-1
cdr3_aa: CASSFGGGSTDTQYF
cdr3_nt: TGCGCCAGCAGCTTCGGGGGAGGTAGCACAGATACGCAGTATTTT

cdr3_length: 13
d_call: .
j_call: TRBJ1-6
clone_size: many
v_call: TRBV6-1
cdr3_aa: CAGQLGANSPLHF
cdr3_nt: TGTGCCGGTCAGCTCGGGGCCAATTCACCCCTCCACTTT

cdr3_length: 15
d_call: .
j_call: TRBJ1-4
clone_size: many
v_call: TRBV18
cdr3_aa: CASSRGVNANEKLFF
cdr3_nt: TGTGCCAGCTCTCGAGGAGTAAACGCTAATGAAAAACTGTTTTTT

cdr3_length: 12
d_call: .
j_call: TRBJ2-7
clone_size: many
v_call: TRBV6-1
cdr3_aa: CASRRTYGEQYF
cdr3_nt: TGTGCCAGCAGACGGACCTATGGAGAGCAGTACTTC

cdr3_length: 13
d_call: TRBD1
j_call: TRBJ1-2
clone_size: many
v_call: TRBV10-2
cdr3_aa: CASIPGQGRVYTF
cdr3_nt: TGCGCCAGCATACCGGGACAGGGTCGCGTCTACACCTTC

cdr3_length: 15
d_call: TRBD1
j_call: TRBJ2-7
clone_size: .
v_call: TRBV3-1
cdr3_aa: CASILRDSYSYEQYF
cdr3_nt: TGTGCCAGCATCCTGAGGGACAGTTACTCCTACGAGCAGTACTTC

cdr3_length: 11
d_call: .
j_call: TRBJ1-4
clone_size: many
v_call: TRBV2
cdr3_aa: CASIRDEKLFF
cdr3_nt: TGTGCCAGCATCCGGGATGAAAAACTGTTTTTT

cdr3_length: 14
d_call: .
j_call: TRBJ1-2
clone_size: many
v_call: TRBV11-2
cdr3_aa: CASSLAGGNYGYTF
cdr3_nt: TGTGCCAGCAGCTTAGCGGGAGGGAACTATGGCTACACCTTC

cdr3_length: 16
d_call: TRBD2
j_call: TRBJ2-1
clone_size: many
v_call: TRBV7-2
cdr3_aa: CASSSRRLAANNEQFF
cdr3_nt: TGTGCCAGCAGCTCAAGGCGGCTAGCGGCCAACAATGAGCAGTTCTTC

cdr3_length: 14
d_call: .
j_call: TRBJ1-3
clone_size: many
v_call: TRBV6-1
cdr3_aa: CASIATSGGNTIYF
cdr3_nt: TGTGCCAGCATCGCCACGTCGGGAGGAAACACCATATATTTT

cdr3_length: 13
d_call: .
j_call: TRBJ1-2
clone_size: many
v_call: TRBV7-2
cdr3_aa: CASSLAQTYGYTF
cdr3_nt: TGTGCCAGCAGCTTAGCACAGACCTATGGCTACACCTTC

cdr3_length: 17
d_call: .
j_call: TRBJ1-6
clone_size: many
v_call: TRBV4-1
cdr3_aa: CASSQDPRGSYNSPLHF
cdr3_nt: TGCGCCAGCAGCCAAGATCCAAGGGGCTCCTATAATTCACCCCTCCACTTT

cdr3_length: 16
d_call: TRBD2
j_call: TRBJ2-5
clone_size: many
v_call: TRBV20-1
cdr3_aa: CSARDSGTSGQETQYF
cdr3_nt: TGCAGTGCTAGAGATTCGGGGACTAGCGGTCAAGAGACCCAGTACTTC

cdr3_length: 14
d_call: .
j_call: TRBJ2-7
clone_size: many
v_call: TRBV10-2
cdr3_aa: CATSRGKSAYEQYF
cdr3_nt: TGCGCCACCTCAAGGGGGAAAAGCGCTTACGAGCAGTACTTC